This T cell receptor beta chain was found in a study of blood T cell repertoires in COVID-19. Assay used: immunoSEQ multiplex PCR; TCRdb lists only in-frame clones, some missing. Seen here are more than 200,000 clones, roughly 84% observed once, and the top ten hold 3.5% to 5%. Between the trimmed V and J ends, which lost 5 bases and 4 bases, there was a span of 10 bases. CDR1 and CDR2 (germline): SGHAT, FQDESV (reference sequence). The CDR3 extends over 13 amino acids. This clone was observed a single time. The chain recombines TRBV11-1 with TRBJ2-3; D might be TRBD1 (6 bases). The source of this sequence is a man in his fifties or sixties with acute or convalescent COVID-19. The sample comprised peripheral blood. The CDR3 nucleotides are TGTGCCAGCAGCAAACAGGGTTCAGATACGCAGTATTTT. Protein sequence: CASSKQGSDTQYF.